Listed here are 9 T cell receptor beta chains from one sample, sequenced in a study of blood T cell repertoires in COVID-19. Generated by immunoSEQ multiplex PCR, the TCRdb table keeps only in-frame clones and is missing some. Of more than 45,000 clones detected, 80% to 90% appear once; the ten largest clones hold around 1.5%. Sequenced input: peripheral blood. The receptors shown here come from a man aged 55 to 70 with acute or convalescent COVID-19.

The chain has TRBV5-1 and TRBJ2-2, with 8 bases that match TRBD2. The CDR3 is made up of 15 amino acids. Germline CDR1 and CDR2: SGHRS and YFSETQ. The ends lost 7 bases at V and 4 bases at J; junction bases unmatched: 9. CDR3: CASEVSGSPTGELFF. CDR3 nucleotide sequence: TGCGCCAGCGAAGTAAGCGGGAGTCCCACCGGGGAGCTGTTTTTT. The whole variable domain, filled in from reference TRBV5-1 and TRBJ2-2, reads KAGVTQTPRYLIKTRGQQVTLSCSPISGHRSVSWYQQTPGQGLQFLFEYFSETQRNKGNFPGRFSGRQFSNSRSEMNVSTLELGDSALYLCASEVSGSPTGELFFGEGSRLTVL.

The CDR3 sequence is CASSQDRPGTSGSYNEQFF. The CDR3 DNA is TGCGCCAGCAGCCAAGACAGGCCAGGGACTAGCGGGAGTTACAATGAGCAGTTCTTC. V and J are TRBV4-3 and TRBJ2-1; 14 bases agree with TRBD2. The CDR3 extends over 19 amino acids. V was clipped by 0 bases and J by 4 bases; unmatched bases: 8. CDR1 and CDR2 (germline): LGHNA, YSLEER.

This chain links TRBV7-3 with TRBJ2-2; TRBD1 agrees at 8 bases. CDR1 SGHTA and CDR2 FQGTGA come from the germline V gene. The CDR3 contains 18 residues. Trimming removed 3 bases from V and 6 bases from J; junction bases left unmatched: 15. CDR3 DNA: TGTGCCAGCAGCTTCCAGGGGGCGAATGGAGTTGGGGCCGGGGAGCTGTTTTTT. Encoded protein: CASSFQGANGVGAGELFF.

This CDR3 reads CASSLSVIGAQETQYF. CDR3 sequence (DNA): TGTGCCAGCAGCTTAAGCGTTATAGGGGCCCAAGAGACCCAGTACTTC. The chain links TRBV7-2 to TRBJ2-5, with D possibly TRBD1 on 5 matching bases. The CDR3 spans 16 residues. Deletions cut 2 bases from V and 1 base from J, with 14 bases between. The germline V gene encodes CDR1 SGHTA and CDR2 FQGNSA. The entire variable domain, with the rest obtained from reference TRBV7-2 and TRBJ2-5, is as follows: GAGVSQSPSNKVTEKGKDVELRCDPISGHTALYWYRQSLGQGLEFLIYFQGNSAPDKSGLPSDRFSAERTGGSVSTLTIQRTQQEDSAVYLCASSLSVIGAQETQYFGPGTRLLVL.

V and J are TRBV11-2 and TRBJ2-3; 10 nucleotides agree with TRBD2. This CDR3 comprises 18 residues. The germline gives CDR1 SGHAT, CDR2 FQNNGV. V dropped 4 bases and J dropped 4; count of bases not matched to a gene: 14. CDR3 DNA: TGTGCCAGCAGCTCTCCTAGCGGGAGAGGCCCCGGGTCAGATACGCAGTATTTT. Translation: CASSSPSGRGPGSDTQYF.

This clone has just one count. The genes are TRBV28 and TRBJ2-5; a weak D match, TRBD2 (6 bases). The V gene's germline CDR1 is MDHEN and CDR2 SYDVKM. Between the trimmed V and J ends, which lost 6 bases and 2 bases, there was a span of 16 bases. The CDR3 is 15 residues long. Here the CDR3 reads CASRPGLKIQETQYF. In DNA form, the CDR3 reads TGTGCCAGCAGACCGGGACTTAAAATTCAAGAGACCCAGTACTTC.

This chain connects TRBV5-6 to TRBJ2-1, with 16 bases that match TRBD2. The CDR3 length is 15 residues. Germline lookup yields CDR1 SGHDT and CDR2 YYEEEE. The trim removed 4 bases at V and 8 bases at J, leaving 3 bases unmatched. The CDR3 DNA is TGTGCCAGCAGCCCGGGACTAGCGGGAGGGTATGAGCAGTTCTTC. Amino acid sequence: CASSPGLAGGYEQFF.

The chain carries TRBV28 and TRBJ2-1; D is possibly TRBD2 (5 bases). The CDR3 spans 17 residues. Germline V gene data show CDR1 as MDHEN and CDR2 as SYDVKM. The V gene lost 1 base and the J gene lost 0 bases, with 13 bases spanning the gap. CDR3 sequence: CASSLSLARGSYNEQFF. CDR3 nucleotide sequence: TGTGCCAGCAGTTTATCGCTAGCCAGAGGCTCCTACAATGAGCAGTTCTTC.

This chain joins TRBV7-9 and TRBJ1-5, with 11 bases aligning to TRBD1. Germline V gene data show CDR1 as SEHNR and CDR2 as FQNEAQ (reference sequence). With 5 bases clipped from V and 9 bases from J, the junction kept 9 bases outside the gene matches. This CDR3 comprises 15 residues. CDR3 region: CASSLGTGGFWPQHF. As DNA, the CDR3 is TGTGCCAGCAGCCTTGGGACAGGGGGTTTTTGGCCCCAGCATTTT.